Included here is one T cell receptor (beta chain) sequence, with context. Antigen unknown. The data were taken from a study of T cell responses to AZD1222 COVID-19 vaccine. About the research overall: Researchers grouped second doses given at about 4 or about 12 weeks into one pool. Study results and caveats: Baseline serostatus was positive in only a handful of AZD1222 recipients.

This CDR3 is 16 amino acids long. After removal of 2 bases from V and 0 bases from J, the junction contained 8 bases not matched to a gene. CDR1 is SQVTM, CDR2 ANQGSEA, per germline. The repertoire was sequenced with immunoSEQ multiplex PCR; TCRdb's copy has only in-frame clones and lacks some. This sample has about 150,000 clones, with approximately 94% found just once. This chain connects TRBV29-1 to TRBJ2-5, with 8 positions matching TRBD2. Material: peripheral blood, obtained on day 0 of AZD1222 vaccination. This receptor was taken from an adult in good health. CDR3 loop: CSVEPITSGYQETQYF. In DNA form, the CDR3 reads TGCAGCGTTGAACCCATTACTAGCGGATACCAAGAGACCCAGTACTTC.